The 28 T cell receptor beta chains below all came from one sample that was sequenced in a study of response to subunit inactivated influenza vaccine. TCRdb reanalysed the RT-PCR reads using MiXCR and keeps one entry per CDR3 protein. The table has more than 700,000 distinct CDR3 sequences, around 21% seen once. Source: PBMCs from blood, taken 5 days after vaccination. These receptors all come from a man over 45 who received an inactivated influenza vaccine.

This chain joins TRBV4-1 and TRBJ1-2, with D hard to call. V was shortened by 5 bases and J by 5 bases, with 9 bases between the two germline ends. The germline CDR1 and CDR2 sequences are MGHRA and YSYEKL. The CDR3 loop spans 12 amino acids. The CDR3 sequence: CASSGRSYGYTF. The CDR3 nucleotides read TGCGCCAGCAGCGGCCGATCTTATGGCTACACCTTC.

J is TRBJ1-6 and V is TRBV10-3; TRBD1 might be the D (5 bases). This CDR3 spans 15 amino acids. V was cut by 11 bases and J by 6 bases, with 20 bases left in between. The germline V gene encodes CDR1 ENHRY and CDR2 SYGVKD. The CDR3 DNA follows: TGTGCCTCCAACCCAGGGTCAGTTAGTAATTCACCCCTCCACTTT. Its translation: CASNPGSVSNSPLHF.

There are many counts of this clonotype. The chain uses TRBV7-8 and TRBJ2-5, with D possibly matching TRBD2 (5 bases). Trimming pared 1 base from V and 13 bases from J, leaving 13 bases between. The CDR3 loop spans 12 amino acids. The V gene's germline CDR1 is SGHVS and CDR2 FQNEAQ. The CDR3 reads CASSLGGREPYF. The CDR3 DNA reads TGTGCCAGCAGCTTAGGCGGACGGGAACCGTACTTC.

This clonotype was picked up a small number of times. CDR3 region: CASSLSGYTF. In nucleotides, the CDR3 is TGTGCCAGCAGTTTGTCTGGCTACACCTTC. V usage is TRBV6-9 and J usage is TRBJ1-2; no definite D call. V was clipped by 4 bases and J by 7 bases, with 4 bases between them. CDR3 size: 10 residues. Germline values: CDR1 MNHGY, CDR2 SVAAGI.

V and J are TRBV20-1 and TRBJ1-5; D might be TRBD1 (5 bases). From germline, CDR1 is DFQATT and CDR2 SNEGSKA (reference sequence). The CDR3 has 13 amino acids. V shed 4 bases and J shed 3 bases, with 10 bases lying between them. The CDR3 loop is CSATGMNNQPQHF. In DNA form, the CDR3 reads TGCAGTGCTACAGGGATGAACAATCAGCCCCAGCATTTT.

This clonotype was seen only a few times. The chain links TRBV10-3 to TRBJ2-5; TRBD1 aligns across 9 bases. V was pared by 4 bases and J by 2 bases, with 11 bases of the junction left unmatched. Germline V gives CDR1 ENHRY, CDR2 SYGVKD. The CDR3 loop spans 17 amino acids. The chain's CDR3 is CAISVGPTGGLQETQYF. The CDR3, as DNA: TGTGCCATCAGTGTAGGACCGACAGGGGGACTGCAAGAGACCCAGTACTTC.

The rearrangement links TRBV24-1 to TRBJ1-2; TRBD1 matches 7 bases. This CDR3 has 15 residues. Germline CDR1 is KGHDR and CDR2 is SFDVKD. Trimming cost V 3 bases and J 4 bases; bases outside gene matches: 7. CDR3 amino acids: CATSDDREPGYGYTF. The DNA for the CDR3 is TGTGCCACCAGTGATGACAGGGAGCCTGGCTATGGCTACACCTTC.

The V call is TRBV12-3 or TRBV12-4, the J call TRBJ2-7, with 8 positions matching TRBD2. The CDR3 sequence is 14 residues long. Trimming removed 2 bases from V and 6 bases from J; junction bases left unmatched: 6. The CDR3: CASSLSGGSGEQYF. For the CDR3, the DNA is TGTGCCAGCAGTTTATCGGGGGGGTCCGGCGAGCAGTACTTC.

This clonotype has only a few counts. This chain joins TRBV7-2 and TRBJ1-2; D perhaps matches TRBD1 (5 bases). The V and J ends lost 5 bases and 3 bases respectively, with 19 bases between them. The CDR3 runs to 16 residues. Germline assignment: CDR1 SGHTA and CDR2 FQGNSA. In DNA form, the CDR3 reads TGTGCCAGCAGCCCCCGGGACTCCCGGGGGTACTATGGCTACACCTTC. This codes for CASSPRDSRGYYGYTF.

This clonotype came up many times. The genes are TRBV14 and TRBJ2-7; 10 positions agree with TRBD1. CDR3 length: 15 amino acids. Germline CDR1 and CDR2: SGHDN and FVKESK. Losses at the gene ends were 3 bases for V and 2 bases for J; bases not matched to a gene: 4. The CDR3 coding sequence is TGTGCCAGCAGCCACGGACAGGGGGGTACCTACGAGCAGTACTTC. This translates into CASSHGQGGTYEQYF.

The chain links TRBV4-3 to TRBJ2-3, with a weak D call TRBD2 (6 bases). There are 17 residues in the CDR3. CDR1 LGHNA and CDR2 YSLEER come from the germline V gene. V was cut by 4 bases and J by 3 bases, with 20 bases left in between. The CDR3 reads CASSPGTRTIRTDTQYF. The CDR3 bases are TGCGCCAGCAGCCCGGGGACCCGGACTATCCGGACAGATACGCAGTATTTT.

The table lists this clonotype with a few counts. The J gene is TRBJ2-2, the V gene TRBV12-3 or TRBV12-4; D unclear. Trimming removed 3 bases from V and 6 bases from J, with 11 bases in between. This CDR3 comprises 14 residues. The CDR3: CASSFVTVAGELFF. The DNA of the CDR3 is TGTGCCAGCAGTTTCGTCACAGTCGCCGGGGAGCTGTTTTTT.

The chain has TRBV1 and TRBJ1-2; the table's D call TRBD1 went unverified against the DNA. TRBV1 is labeled a pseudogene. This CDR3 has 15 amino acids. CDR3 region: CTSSQRQGANYGYTF. The CDR3 DNA reads TGCACCAGCAGCCAACGACAGGGAGCTAACTATGGCTACACCTTC.

This clonotype was recorded at least ten times. The rearrangement joins TRBV28 to TRBJ2-7; 8 positions agree with TRBD1. The CDR3 totals 14 residues. V gave up 6 bases and J gave up 3 bases; unmatched junction bases: 7. Germline V gene sequence: CDR1 MDHEN, CDR2 SYDVKM. The CDR3 DNA sequence: TGTGCCAGCAGCAGAACAGGGGGACGCTACGAGCAGTACTTC. It encodes CASSRTGGRYEQYF.

V is TRBV7-9 and J is TRBJ2-7; weak D call: TRBD2 (5 bases). V lost 1 base, J lost 5 bases, and 15 bases lay in between. This CDR3 contains 15 residues. Germline CDR1 is SEHNR and CDR2 is FQNEAQ (reference sequence). CDR3 sequence reads: CASSLGASGENEQYF. CDR3 nucleotides: TGTGCCAGCAGCTTAGGGGCCTCCGGGGAGAACGAGCAGTACTTC.

The V and J genes are TRBV9 and TRBJ2-7; the D is unclear. This CDR3 has 13 amino acids. The germline V and J ends were trimmed by 0 bases and 4 bases, with 8 bases remaining between them. Germline values: CDR1 SGDLS, CDR2 YYNGEE. Here the CDR3 DNA reads TGTGCCAGCAGCGTAGGTGGGGTTTACGAGCAGTACTTC. It codes for CASSVGGVYEQYF.

This clonotype was observed a handful of times. The V call is TRBV3-1, the J call TRBJ2-1; TRBD1 or TRBD2 may be the D gene (5 bases each). V lost 5 bases, J lost 6 bases, and 5 bases lay in between. The CDR3 length is 11 residues. Germline lookup yields CDR1 LGHDT and CDR2 YNNKEL (reference sequence). The DNA of the CDR3 is TGTGCCAGCAGCGGGACCAATGAGCAGTTCTTC. This gives the protein CASSGTNEQFF.

This clonotype has only one observation. The chain recombines TRBV7-2 with TRBJ2-3, with 8 bases aligning to TRBD2. CDR1 is SGHTA and CDR2 is FQGNSA in the germline V gene. J gave up 7 bases and V 1 base, and 7 bases lay outside the gene matches. The length of the CDR3 is 15 residues. The CDR3 bases are TGTGCCAGCAGCTTAGATCAGCGGGAGCATAATACGCAGTATTTT. As protein: CASSLDQREHNTQYF.

The V call is TRBV20-1, the J call TRBJ1-6; weak D call: TRBD1 (5 bases). Germline V gene lookup returns CDR1 DFQATT and CDR2 SNEGSKA (reference sequence). The CDR3 covers 13 residues. Trimming stripped 2 bases from V and 10 bases from J, with 12 bases between. CDR3 loop: CSARFAPGSPLHF. As DNA, the CDR3 is TGCAGTGCTAGATTCGCCCCAGGGTCACCCCTCCACTTT.

With respect to this clonotype: Possible read error: a much larger clone is one base away. The rearrangement joins TRBV4-1 to TRBJ2-1, with D possibly TRBD2 on 6 matching bases. The CDR3 consists of 14 residues. Trimming left V 1 base short and J 7 bases short, with 11 bases between. CDR1 MGHRA and CDR2 YSYEKL come from the germline V gene. The CDR3 DNA sequence: TGCGCCAGCAGCCAAGCTCCACGGGGGAATGAGCAGTTCTTC. Encoded protein: CASSQAPRGNEQFF.

The chain couples TRBV4-2 to TRBJ1-6; D call uncertain. V lost 0 bases and J lost 7, with 13 bases in between. This CDR3 comprises 16 residues. CDR1 and CDR2 from the germline V gene are LGHNA and YNFKEQ. The CDR3 DNA follows: TGTGCCAGCAGCCAAGATCTAAGCCAGGCGAATTCACCCCTCCACTTT. The encoded protein is CASSQDLSQANSPLHF.

The rearrangement uses TRBV12-3 or TRBV12-4 and TRBJ1-1, with TRBD1 as a possible D gene (6 bases). The CDR3 contains 14 residues. The V gene lost 5 bases and the J gene lost 2 bases, with 12 bases spanning the gap. DNA for the CDR3: TGTGCCAGCAGTCCGCGACAGGAAAACACTGAAGCTTTCTTT. Protein product: CASSPRQENTEAFF.

The V call is TRBV19, the J call TRBJ2-3; perhaps TRBD1 as D (6 bases). CDR1 is LNHDA, CDR2 SQIVND, per germline (reference sequence). This CDR3 is 14 amino acids long. Trimming stripped 3 bases from V and 3 bases from J, with 10 bases between. The CDR3 protein is CASSIRTETDTQYF. The CDR3 region has the DNA TGTGCCAGTAGTATCCGGACAGAGACAGATACGCAGTATTTT.

The chain has TRBV24-1 and TRBJ2-3; D may correspond to TRBD1 or TRBD2 (5 bases each). V shed 9 bases and J shed 3 bases, with 15 bases lying between them. The CDR3 runs 14 residues. Per the germline V gene, CDR1 is KGHDR and CDR2 is SFDVKD. The CDR3 DNA reads TGTGCCACCGGGGACCCCGGTCGGACAGATACGCAGTATTTT. Its translation: CATGDPGRTDTQYF.

In the case of this clonotype: No DNA is shown, since the ends of the CDR3 on it are uncertain; the CDR3 is the one TCRdb lists. The chain carries TRBV12-3 or TRBV12-4 and TRBJ2-2; TRBD1, the D gene given by the table, was not confirmed from the DNA. The CDR3 is 16 residues long, ends included. This CDR3 is CASSSSGQEMDGELFF.

The rearrangement joins TRBV7-9 to TRBJ2-3; TRBD1 agrees at 9 bases. V trimming: 5 bases; J trimming: 0 bases; junction bases outside the gene matches: 6. This CDR3 contains 16 residues. Germline CDR1 and CDR2: SEHNR and FQNEAQ (reference sequence). The CDR3 region has the DNA TGTGCCAGCAGCCTAAGCGGGACAGGGAGCACAGATACGCAGTATTTT. Translation gives CASSLSGTGSTDTQYF.

This clonotype has more than one count but fewer than ten. The chain joins TRBV2 to TRBJ2-7, with D hard to call. The CDR3 spans 12 residues. Trimming removed 6 bases from V and 1 base from J, with 7 bases in between. CDR1 and CDR2 (germline): SNHLY, FYNNEI. The CDR3 loop reads CASRHGSYEQYF. The DNA for the CDR3 is TGTGCCAGCAGACACGGATCCTACGAGCAGTACTTC.

Only a few counts were recorded for this clonotype. The rearrangement links TRBV29-1 to TRBJ1-1, with TRBD1 as a possible D gene (6 bases). The germline V gene encodes CDR1 SQVTM and CDR2 ANQGSEA. The CDR3 extends over 14 amino acids. V lost 4 bases to trimming and J lost 4 bases, with 16 bases between them. In DNA, the CDR3 is TGCAGCGTTGCCGGGACATGGGGGATCACTGAAGCTTTCTTT. It encodes CSVAGTWGITEAFF. Drawing the rest from reference TRBV29-1 and TRBJ1-1, the complete variable domain is SAVISQKPSRDICQRGTSLTIQCQVDSQVTMMFWYRQQPGQSLTLIATANQGSEATYESGFVIDKFPISRPNLTFSTLTVSNMSPEDSSIYLCSVAGTWGITEAFFGQGTRLTVV.